This T cell receptor (beta chain) came from a study of control samples from healthy donors and cancer patients (dated by TCRdb to 2020 to 2021). A note on this clone: This clone's antigen is unknown. Base qualities are not recorded, but no much larger clone differs from it by a single base.

Library construction relied on the immunoSEQ multiplex PCR assay. TCRdb retrieved this table from immuneACCESS and kept in-frame rearrangements only. Not all clones are present; in checked studies, unresolved V genes account for under half, and no reason is known for the remainder. This sample has tens of thousands of clones in its table, and about nine tenths of those were observed once. Over 12% of the sample rests with the top ten. This receptor was identified in a man between 60 and 75 years old with head and neck cancer. The sample was PBMCs.

The nucleotide sequence reads as follows: TGTGCCAGTAGTATAGATGGGCGGCCGCAGGGCTACACCTTC. It is translated as CASSIDGRPQGYTF. The chain is made from TRBV19 and TRBJ1-2; the D gene identity is not certain. Relative to germline, V is 0 bases shorter and J is 8 bases shorter, with 13 bases between their ends. From cysteine to phenylalanine, the CDR3 is 14 amino acids long. Only CDR3 DNA remains: 42 bases, in frame from the first base. CDR1 and CDR2 were assigned from the germline V gene (reference sequence) as LNHDA and SQIVND.